This T cell receptor beta chain was profiled in a study of T cell changes during pregnancy in multiple sclerosis. Assay used: immunoSEQ multiplex PCR; TCRdb lists only in-frame clones, some missing. The repertoire holds about 72,000 clones, with 90% to 95% as singletons. Germline values: CDR1 LNHDA, CDR2 SQIVND (reference sequence). Trimming took 7 bases from V and 4 from J; bases not matched to a gene: 9. This CDR3 has 15 residues. The source of this sequence is a female donor in good health, enrolled as a control in a pregnancy study. The V call is TRBV19, the J call TRBJ1-2, with TRBD1 matching 10 bases. The specimen was peripheral blood, collected in the third trimester of pregnancy. This CDR3 reads CASKTDRGQAYGYTF. CDR3 bases: TGTGCCAGTAAAACAGACAGGGGGCAGGCCTATGGCTACACCTTC. The entire variable domain, with the rest obtained from reference TRBV19 and TRBJ1-2, is as follows: DGGITQSPKYLFRKEGQNVTLSCEQNLNHDAMYWYRQDPGQGLRLIYYSQIVNDFQKGDIAEGYSVSREKKESFPLTVTSAQKNPTAFYLCASKTDRGQAYGYTFGSGTRLTVV.